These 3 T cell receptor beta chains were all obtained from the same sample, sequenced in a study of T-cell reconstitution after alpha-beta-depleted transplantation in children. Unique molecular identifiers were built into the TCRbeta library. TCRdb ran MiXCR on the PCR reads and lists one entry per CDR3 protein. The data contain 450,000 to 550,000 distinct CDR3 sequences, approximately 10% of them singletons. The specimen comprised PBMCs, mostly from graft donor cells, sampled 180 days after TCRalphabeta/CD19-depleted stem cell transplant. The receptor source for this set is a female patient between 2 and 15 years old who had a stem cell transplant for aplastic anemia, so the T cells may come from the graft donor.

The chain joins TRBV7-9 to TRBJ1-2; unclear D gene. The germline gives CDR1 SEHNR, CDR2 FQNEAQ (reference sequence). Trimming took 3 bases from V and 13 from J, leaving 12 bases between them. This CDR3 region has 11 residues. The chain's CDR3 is CASSFSTVATF. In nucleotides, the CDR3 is TGTGCCAGCAGCTTTTCCACGGTAGCCACCTTC.

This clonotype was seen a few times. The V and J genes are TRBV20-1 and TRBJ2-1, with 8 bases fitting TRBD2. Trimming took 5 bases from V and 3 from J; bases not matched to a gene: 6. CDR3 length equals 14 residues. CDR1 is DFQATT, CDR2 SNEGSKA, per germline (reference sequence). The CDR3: CSAEAGAHYNEQFF. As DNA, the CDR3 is TGCAGTGCTGAAGCGGGAGCCCACTACAATGAGCAGTTCTTC.

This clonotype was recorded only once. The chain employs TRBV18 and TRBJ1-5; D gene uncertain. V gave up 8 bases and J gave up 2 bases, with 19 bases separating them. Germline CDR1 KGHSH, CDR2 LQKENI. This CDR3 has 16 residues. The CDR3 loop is CASRQAGRLGNQPQHF. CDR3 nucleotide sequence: TGTGCCAGCCGCCAGGCGGGCCGGTTGGGCAATCAGCCCCAGCATTTT.